This TCR beta chain comes out of a study of T cell clones after liver transplantation. This clone rates as medium-sized. Repertoires were generated with immunoSEQ multiplex PCR, while TCRdb's copy carries only in-frame clones and drops some. The table shows more than 100,000 clones, with about 86% occurring only once. CDR1 and CDR2 from the germline V gene are SGHRS and YFSETQ. The CDR3 is 14 residues long. V gave up 2 bases and J gave up 3 bases, with 11 bases separating them. This receptor was identified in a human patient who received a liver transplant. Some T cells may have come from the graft donor. The chain joins TRBV5-1 to TRBJ1-2; perhaps TRBD1 as D (5 bases). The material was CD4+ T cells from blood, obtained around 50 months after liver transplant. This chain's CDR3 is CASSFESGDYGYTF. CDR3 DNA sequence: TGCGCCAGCAGCTTCGAATCGGGGGACTATGGCTACACCTTC.